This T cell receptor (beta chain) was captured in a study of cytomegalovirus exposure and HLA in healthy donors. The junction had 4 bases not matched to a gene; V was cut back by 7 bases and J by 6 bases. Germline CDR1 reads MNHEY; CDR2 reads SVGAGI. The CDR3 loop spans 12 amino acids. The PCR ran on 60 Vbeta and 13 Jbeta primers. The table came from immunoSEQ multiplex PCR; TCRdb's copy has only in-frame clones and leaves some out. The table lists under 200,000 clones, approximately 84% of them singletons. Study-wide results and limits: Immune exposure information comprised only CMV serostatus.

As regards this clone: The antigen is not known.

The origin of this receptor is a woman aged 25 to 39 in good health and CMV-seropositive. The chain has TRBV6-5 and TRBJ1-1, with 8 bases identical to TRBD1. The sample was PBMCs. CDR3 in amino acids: CASTDRDSEAFF. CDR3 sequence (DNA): TGTGCCAGCACGGACAGGGATTCTGAAGCTTTCTTT.